The 18 T cell receptor beta chains below were found in one sample sequenced in a study of blood T cell repertoires in COVID-19 (dated by TCRdb to about 2020). Libraries came from the immunoSEQ multiplex PCR assay. TCRdb's version of the immuneACCESS table is confined to in-frame rearrangements and falls short of the full clone set. An unresolved V gene accounts for under half of the shortfall where checked; the remainder is of unknown origin. The sample table contains tens of thousands of clones; only one count was recorded for about four fifths of them. 5.3% of the sample is held by the ten biggest clonotypes. Material for sequencing was peripheral blood. The receptors derive from a middle-aged man with active COVID-19.

V and J are TRBV7-9 and TRBJ2-1, with 11 bases matching TRBD2. The CDR3 spans 16 residues. V trimming: 4 bases; J trimming: 4 bases; junction bases outside the gene matches: 6. CDR1 SEHNR and CDR2 FQNEAQ come from the germline V gene (reference sequence). CDR3 sequence: CASSSEGLAEYNEQFF. The CDR3 DNA reads as TGTGCCAGCAGCTCCGAGGGACTAGCGGAATACAATGAGCAGTTCTTC.

The chain recombines TRBV19 with TRBJ1-4; the match to TRBD1 covers 12 bases. Unmatched junction bases numbered 10, after V lost 11 bases and J lost 0 bases. CDR1 is LNHDA, CDR2 SQIVND, per germline (reference sequence). The CDR3 spans 17 residues. The CDR3 region has the DNA TGTGCCTCAAGTACGGGACAGGGGGCGTCAACTAATGAAAAACTGTTTTTT. Residues: CASSTGQGASTNEKLFF.

This clone was found a few times. This chain joins TRBV4-1 and TRBJ1-3, with 10 bases fitting TRBD1. The germline gives CDR1 MGHRA, CDR2 YSYEKL. This CDR3 comprises 17 residues. V dropped 4 bases and J dropped 4; count of bases not matched to a gene: 10. DNA for the CDR3: TGCGCCAGCAGCCTCGGGGGACAGGGGACGACCGGAAACACCATATATTTT. It is translated as CASSLGGQGTTGNTIYF.

This chain joins TRBV6-5 and TRBJ2-1; TRBD1 aligns across 7 bases. CDR1 and CDR2 (germline): MNHEY, SVGAGI. With V trimmed by 7 bases and J by 6 bases, 3 bases remained unmatched. CDR3 length: 12 amino acids. The CDR3 reads CASTTGANEQFF. In DNA form, the CDR3 reads TGTGCCAGCACCACAGGGGCCAATGAGCAGTTCTTC.

V gene TRBV6-5 combines with J gene TRBJ1-2; TRBD1 might be the D (6 bases). CDR1 and CDR2 (germline): MNHEY, SVGAGI. The CDR3 covers 14 residues. V was cut by 6 bases and J by 4 bases, with 15 bases left in between. CDR3 region: CASRMDRNFYGYTF. The DNA of the CDR3 is TGTGCCAGCAGGATGGACAGAAACTTCTATGGCTACACCTTC.

V is TRBV15 and J is TRBJ1-3, with TRBD1 identical over 9 bases. Germline V CDR1 and CDR2: LNHNV, YYDKDF (reference sequence). The CDR3 contains 14 residues. With V trimmed by 8 bases and J by 2 bases, 4 bases remained unmatched. CDR3 in amino acids: CATQGDRAGNTIYF. CDR3 coding DNA: TGTGCCACCCAGGGGGACAGGGCTGGAAACACCATATATTTT.

This chain links TRBV6-1 with TRBJ1-1; D is uncertain. The germline CDR1 and CDR2 sequences are MNHNS and SASEGT. The V gene lost 3 bases and the J gene lost 4 bases, with 15 bases spanning the gap. The CDR3 consists of 15 residues. CDR3 sequence reads: CASSDRTPRATEAFF. The CDR3 DNA is TGTGCCAGCAGTGACAGGACTCCTCGGGCCACTGAAGCTTTCTTT.

The CDR3 spells CASSLAGYQETQYF. The CDR3 coding sequence is TGTGCCAGCAGCTTAGCGGGCTACCAAGAGACCCAGTACTTC. The chain employs TRBV7-7 and TRBJ2-5; D not resolved. The V gene's germline CDR1 is SSHAT and CDR2 FNYEAQ (reference sequence). The length of the CDR3 is 14 residues. V was shortened by 0 bases and J by 0 bases, with 5 bases between the two germline ends.

This clone was observed a handful of times. This chain joins TRBV6-6 and TRBJ1-5, with a tentative D call TRBD1 (6 bases). The length of the CDR3 is 14 residues. V lost 5 bases, J lost 2 bases, and 10 bases lay in between. Germline CDR1 MNHNY, CDR2 SVGAGI (reference sequence). The CDR3, as DNA: TGTGCCAGCAGTGATCGACAGGGCAATCAGCCCCAGCATTTT. This sequence encodes CASSDRQGNQPQHF.

This clone was seen once. V gene TRBV9 combines with J gene TRBJ1-2; D perhaps matches TRBD1 (5 bases). Trimming took off 3 bases at V and 0 bases at J, with 9 bases between the two ends. CDR3 length: 14 residues. Germline CDR1 reads SGDLS; CDR2 reads YYNGEE. In DNA form, the CDR3 reads TGTGCCAGCAGCGCCCCACAGGCTAACTATGGCTACACCTTC. This sequence encodes CASSAPQANYGYTF.

The chain combines TRBV7-3 with TRBJ2-5; TRBD2 matches 11 bases. CDR1 SGHTA and CDR2 FQGTGA come from the germline V gene. The CDR3 runs to 14 residues. Trimming took 3 bases from V and 5 from J; bases not matched to a gene: 2. The DNA for the CDR3 is TGTGCCAGCAGCTTCTCTAGCGGGGGGGAGACCCAGTACTTC. This sequence encodes CASSFSSGGETQYF. Supplemented by reference TRBV7-3 and TRBJ2-5, the full variable domain reads GAGVSQTPSNKVTEKGKYVELRCDPISGHTALYWYRQSLGQGPEFLIYFQGTGAADDSGLPNDRFFAVRPEGSVSTLKIQRTERGDSAVYLCASSFSSGGETQYFGPGTRLLVL.

The rearrangement joins TRBV7-3 to TRBJ2-3, with 8 bases that match TRBD2. J was trimmed by 1 base and V by 3 bases; bases with no gene match: 0. Germline values: CDR1 SGHTA, CDR2 FQGTGA. This CDR3 is 14 amino acids long. The CDR3 DNA reads TGTGCCAGCAGCTTGACTAGCGGCACAGATACGCAGTATTTT. Translated, it gives CASSLTSGTDTQYF.

The chain uses TRBV4-1 and TRBJ2-2; 8 nucleotides match TRBD1. Trimming took 4 bases from V and 4 from J; bases not matched to a gene: 8. Germline loops: CDR1 MGHRA, CDR2 YSYEKL. This CDR3 comprises 16 residues. The CDR3 protein is CASSRFRDRSTGELFF. The CDR3 nucleotides read TGCGCCAGCAGCCGATTCCGGGACAGGTCCACCGGGGAGCTGTTTTTT.

J is TRBJ1-5 and V is TRBV19; D perhaps matches TRBD1 (6 bases). This CDR3 region has 13 residues. Trimming took off 5 bases at V and 7 bases at J, with 12 bases between the two ends. Germline lookup yields CDR1 LNHDA and CDR2 SQIVND (reference sequence). CDR3 protein: CASSSQGGQPQHF. In DNA, the CDR3 is TGTGCCAGTAGTTCACAGGGTGGACAGCCCCAGCATTTT.

The chain links TRBV28 to TRBJ2-2, with 7 bases fitting TRBD2. This CDR3 is 15 amino acids long. Per the germline V gene, CDR1 is MDHEN and CDR2 is SYDVKM. Trimming at V came to 6 bases and at J to 2 bases, leaving 6 bases not matched to a gene. In DNA, the CDR3 is TGTGCCAGCAGCCCCCCTAGCGGTAACACCGGGGAGCTGTTTTTT. It is translated as CASSPPSGNTGELFF.

This chain joins TRBV19 and TRBJ2-5, with TRBD2 matching 7 bases. From germline, CDR1 is LNHDA and CDR2 SQIVND (reference sequence). J gave up 1 base and V 7 bases, and 9 bases lay outside the gene matches. The CDR3 extends over 15 amino acids. CDR3 protein: CASTIMGGSQETQYF. The CDR3 coding sequence is TGTGCCAGTACCATAATGGGGGGGTCCCAAGAGACCCAGTACTTC.

To note about this clone: Mismatch with germline at one junction end may stem from a read error. The chain joins TRBV6-2 or TRBV6-3 to TRBJ2-1; tentatively, D is TRBD1 (5 bases). CDR1 and CDR2 (germline): MNHEY, SVGEGT. The CDR3 contains 14 residues. The CDR3 coding sequence is TGTGCCAGCAGATACTTCGGTGGGGCAAATGAGCAGTTCTTC. This gives the protein CASRYFGGANEQFF.

The J gene is TRBJ2-2, the V gene TRBV24-1, with 12 bases matching TRBD1. V was pared by 4 bases and J by 5 bases, with 13 bases of the junction left unmatched. The CDR3 runs 19 residues. CDR1 is KGHDR, CDR2 SFDVKD, per germline. CDR3 DNA sequence: TGTGCCACCAGTGAAACAACCGGGACAGGGGGCAGCCTTACCGGGGAGCTGTTTTTT. Protein sequence: CATSETTGTGGSLTGELFF.